The clone carrying this TCR beta chain was seen a handful of times. What it binds is not known. The V end lost 2 bases, the J end lost 6 bases, and 16 bases lay between the germline ends. Per germline, CDR1 MNHEY and CDR2 SMNVEV (reference sequence). This CDR3 has 15 amino acids. This sample is drawn from a study of blood T cells in healthy people across ages. Alongside a J-beta primer mix, a sample-barcoded 5' primer served in a second PCR lasting roughly 7 to 12 cycles. Using its own MiXCR run on the 5' RACE reads, TCRdb lists one record per CDR3 protein. The table shows around 710,000 distinct CDR3 sequences, with roughly 43% occurring only once. Study-level points and caveats: TCR beta diversity, measured per million T cells, fell in a roughly linear way with age.

This chain joins TRBV27 and TRBJ1-2; D is ambiguous. The sequenced sample consisted of blood. The TCR was taken from a woman aged 60 to 75 in good health. The DNA of the CDR3 is TGTGCCAGCAGTTTAAGTCCGCCCGGGAGGGATGGCTACACCTTC. It is translated as CASSLSPPGRDGYTF.